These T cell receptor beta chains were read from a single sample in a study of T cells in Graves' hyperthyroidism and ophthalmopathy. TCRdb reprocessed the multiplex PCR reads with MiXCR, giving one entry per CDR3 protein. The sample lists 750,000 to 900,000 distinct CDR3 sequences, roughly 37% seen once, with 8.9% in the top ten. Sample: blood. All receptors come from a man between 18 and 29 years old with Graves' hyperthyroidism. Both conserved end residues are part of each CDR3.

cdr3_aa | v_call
CSATPGQGLYRQHF | TRBV20-1
CSVDAGYNEAFF | TRBV29-1
CASSSTETYGYTF | TRBV7-6
CASSLLAGGNYEQYF | TRBV7-2
CASLKLGVNTEAFF | TRBV19
CASSSGRGRQPQHF | TRBV12-3/TRBV12-4
CASSVASGQETQYF | TRBV9
CSAVSPSGRSEQYF | TRBV20-1
CATSRDRWTLNTEAFF | TRBV15
CASAKGPSVGETQYF | TRBV7-8
CASSVALTGLISGELFF | TRBV9
CASGWPYEGEWRNGYTF | TRBV12-3/TRBV12-4
CASGDSHQPQHF | TRBV19
CAGSLVGYQYF | TRBV12-3/TRBV12-4
CSVRGGGETQYF | TRBV29-1
CSGALGTEAFF | TRBV29-1
CASSRRQDQPQHF | TRBV19
CAISESGQGGEKLFF | TRBV10-3
CASSEGPHQETQYF | TRBV2
CASSGDVSGGLGYTF | TRBV2
CASGFVAVQVGELFF | TRBV12-5
CASTLQGSETQYF | TRBV6-5
CASSRGLIRRADTEAFF | TRBV6-5
CAISYTQTGGGYTF | TRBV6-5
CASRRATVQPEAFF | TRBV6-1
CSVEDLTSRTGGAGTEAFF | TRBV29-1
CSARGIFQETQYF | TRBV20-1
CASSGDTISNQPQHF | TRBV25-1
CSVVGPGETQYF | TRBV29-1
CASSRTGGVRSNQPQHF | TRBV11-2
CASSLDKFLYEQYF | TRBV5-1
CSVVSTDRGYEQYF | TRBV29-1
CAITSDREDYGYTF | TRBV10-3
CASSSTGGEYQPQHF | TRBV7-2
CASSREREGQTGELFF | TRBV13
CSAPRRGALNTEAFF | TRBV20-1
CASSTGQGYYGYTF | TRBV5-1
CASSPRDSQQYF | TRBV5-1
CASSLGPSGTGVPPLHF | TRBV7-9
CASSHLSTNEKLFF | TRBV13
CASRPGGGSTGDSPLHF | TRBV19
CASSLGPWTNEKLFF | TRBV9
CASGLAGVSEQYF | TRBV4-1
CASSPSYPGELFF | TRBV7-3
CAISENRAEEGGELFF | TRBV10-3
CASSQDAPSAGGPTDEQFF | TRBV7-2
CASGEGLRTEAFF | TRBV25-1
CASSLTGSDTGELFF | TRBV12-3/TRBV12-4
CASSSGHSGNTIYF | TRBV12-3/TRBV12-4
CASTPSDSLNSPLHF | TRBV19
CASNRGRRDQETQYF | TRBV2
CASSPSLREGYSPLHF | TRBV7-8
CASSYNYEQYF | TRBV5-1
CASSWGGQGIETQYF | TRBV9
CSVEGGGERGQETQYF | TRBV29-1
CASSLAIGTGRFAQPQHF | TRBV5-6
CASSYAGGAMTGELFF | TRBV10-2
CASSLYGDPNTGELFF | TRBV7-3
CSVEDAASSQSNQPQHF | TRBV29-1
CASSLGTGLDEQYF | TRBV7-2